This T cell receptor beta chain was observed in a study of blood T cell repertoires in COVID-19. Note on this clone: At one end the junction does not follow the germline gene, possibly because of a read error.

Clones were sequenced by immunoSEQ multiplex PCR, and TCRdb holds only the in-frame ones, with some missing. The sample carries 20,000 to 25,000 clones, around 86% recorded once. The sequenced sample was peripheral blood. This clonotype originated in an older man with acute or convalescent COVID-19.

In DNA form, the CDR3 reads TGTGCTAGCAGCGACCACGGGGATGGTGATTCACCCCTCCACTTT. The encoded protein is CASSDHGDGDSPLHF. This chain links TRBV7-7 with TRBJ1-6; D not certain. Germline V gives CDR1 SSHAT, CDR2 FNYEAQ (reference sequence). The CDR3 is made up of 15 amino acids.